A single sample gave rise to the 5 T cell receptor beta chains below, sequenced in a study of cytomegalovirus exposure and HLA in healthy donors. The primer mix had 60 Vbeta and 13 Jbeta primers. The assay was immunoSEQ multiplex PCR, and TCRdb's table has in-frame clones only and misses some. The sample consists of roughly 100,000 clones, 70% to 80% of them appearing once. The specimen sequenced was PBMCs. All receptors come from a male donor in good health and CMV-seropositive.

The chain is built from TRBV19 and TRBJ2-1, with a weak D call TRBD2 (6 bases). The CDR3 covers 14 residues. V was trimmed by 4 bases and J by 6 bases, leaving 13 bases between them. From germline, CDR1 is LNHDA and CDR2 SQIVND (reference sequence). CDR3 in DNA: TGTGCCAGTAGTAGGCTGGGGGGAAGCAATGAGCAGTTCTTC. Protein product: CASSRLGGSNEQFF.

Concerning this clone: The CDR3 does not close with the conserved phenylalanine or tryptophan, likely indicating a read error. The chain recombines TRBV7-2 with TRBJ2-7; a weak D match, TRBD2 (5 bases). CDR3 length: 14 amino acids. The ends were cut back, 8 bases at V and 3 bases at J, with 17 bases in the middle. From germline, CDR1 is SGHTA and CDR2 FQGNSA. CDR3 amino acids: CASGRREGIYEQYL. The CDR3 coding sequence is TGTGCCAGCGGAAGACGGGAAGGGATCTACGAGCAGTACCTC.

This chain links TRBV2 with TRBJ2-4; 14 bases agree with TRBD2. V trimming: 5 bases; J trimming: 12 bases; junction bases outside the gene matches: 15. Germline loops: CDR1 SNHLY, CDR2 FYNNEI. This CDR3 is 17 amino acids long. The CDR3 nucleotides are TGTGCCAGCAGTCGCCGACTAGCGGGAGGGGGGTTGGACAGTCAGTACTTC. It encodes CASSRRLAGGGLDSQYF.

V usage is TRBV7-9 and J usage is TRBJ2-7; TRBD2 might be the D (6 bases). V was pared by 5 bases and J by 3 bases, with 20 bases between. The CDR3 covers 16 residues. Germline V gene data show CDR1 as SEHNR and CDR2 as FQNEAQ (reference sequence). CDR3: CASSPTGGGGVYEQYF. DNA for the CDR3: TGTGCCAGCAGCCCTACCGGGGGTGGCGGGGTCTACGAGCAGTACTTC. The variable domain in full, completed from reference TRBV7-9 and TRBJ2-7, reads DTGVSQNPRHKITKRGQNVTFRCDPISEHNRLYWYRQTLGQGPEFLTYFQNEAQLEKSRLLSDRFSAERPKGSFSTLEIQRTEQGDSAMYLCASSPTGGGGVYEQYFGPGTRLTVT.

The genes are TRBV19 and TRBJ2-7; 9 nucleotides match TRBD1. V trimming: 9 bases; J trimming: 0 bases; junction bases outside the gene matches: 3. The CDR3 extends over 13 amino acids. Per the germline V gene, CDR1 is LNHDA and CDR2 is SQIVND (reference sequence). Here the CDR3 DNA reads TGTGCCAGCGAGGGACAGGGCTCCTACGAGCAGTACTTC. The encoded protein is CASEGQGSYEQYF.